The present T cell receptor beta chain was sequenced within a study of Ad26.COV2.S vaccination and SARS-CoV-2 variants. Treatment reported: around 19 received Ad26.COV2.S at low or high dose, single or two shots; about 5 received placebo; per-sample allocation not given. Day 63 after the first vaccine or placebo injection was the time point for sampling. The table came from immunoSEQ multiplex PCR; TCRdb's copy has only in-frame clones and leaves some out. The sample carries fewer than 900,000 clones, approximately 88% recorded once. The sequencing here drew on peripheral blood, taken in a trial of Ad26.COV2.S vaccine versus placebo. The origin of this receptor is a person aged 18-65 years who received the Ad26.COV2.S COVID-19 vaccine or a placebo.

CDR3 residues: CASSRRGGSAGELFF. In nucleotides, the CDR3 is TGTGCCAGCTCACGGCGGGGCGGCAGCGCCGGGGAGCTGTTTTTT. The chain joins TRBV18 to TRBJ2-2; the D gene is possibly TRBD2 (6 bases). The V end was cut by 4 bases, the J end by 6 bases, with 15 bases between. Germline assignment: CDR1 KGHSH and CDR2 LQKENI. The CDR3 spans 15 residues.